This record looks at one T cell receptor (beta chain) sequence and its context. As yet, its antigen is unknown. This may be a read error, as it is one base from a much larger clone. The time point is: newly diagnosed GD, antithyroid drugs for less than 3 months. RNA isolated from PBMCs was used to make the TCR library. This specimen comes from a study of regulatory T cells in long-lasting Graves disease. CDR1 and CDR2 from the germline V gene are SGHAT and FQNNGV. The CDR3 runs to 15 residues. V trimming: 1 base; J trimming: 0 bases; junction bases outside the gene matches: 1. Findings and caveats of the study: Newly diagnosed Graves' patients had higher TCR diversity than persistent ones.

iRepertoire HTBI primers and Arm-PCR of CDR3 regions built TCR beta libraries. In TCRdb, the multiplex PCR reads were re-called with MiXCR into one record per CDR3 protein. The table lists about 360,000 distinct CDR3 sequences, around 16% of them singletons. This sample was shared with a second study, whose subject was T cells in Graves' hyperthyroidism and ophthalmopathy. Per that study: Stability of Graves' hyperthyroidism was defined as absent ophthalmopathy progression within 18 months.

The sequence derives from a woman aged 18-30 years with Graves disease. The source material was peripheral blood mononuclear cells (PBMCs), sampled at new diagnosis, from a patient treated with antithyroid drugs. The V gene is TRBV11-2, the J gene TRBJ2-7, with 9 bases matching TRBD2. The chain's CDR3 is CASSLGSGGSYEQYF. The CDR3 region has the DNA TGTGCCAGCAGCTTAGGTAGCGGGGGCTCCTACGAGCAGTACTTC.